The entry below gives a single TCR beta chain sequence along with its context. The table came from immunoSEQ multiplex PCR; TCRdb's copy has only in-frame clones and leaves some out. The profile covers approximately 50,000 clones, with roughly nine tenths appearing a single time and roughly 1% taken by the ten largest. V trimming: 4 bases; J trimming: 3 bases; junction bases outside the gene matches: 7. This CDR3 region has 17 residues. The germline gives CDR1 SGHRS, CDR2 YFSETQ. Time point in this sample: pre-reinfection, 55 to 20 weeks before reinfection detection. Sorted cells were sequenced directly ex vivo without any in vitro expansion. This entry belongs to a study of memory CD8 T cells in hepatitis C reinfection.

The origin of this receptor is a man aged 18 to 29 with hepatitis C virus infection. The sample taken for sequencing was naive CD8+ T cells sorted from blood. V usage is TRBV5-1 and J usage is TRBJ2-1; 13 nucleotides match TRBD2. The CDR3 reads CASSIGTSGTLYNEQFF. The CDR3 nucleotides are TGCGCCAGCAGCATCGGGACTAGCGGGACTCTCTACAATGAGCAGTTCTTC. Based on the CDR3 plus reference TRBV5-1 and TRBJ2-1, the full variable domain is KAGVTQTPRYLIKTRGQQVTLSCSPISGHRSVSWYQQTPGQGLQFLFEYFSETQRNKGNFPGRFSGRQFSNSRSEMNVSTLELGDSALYLCASSIGTSGTLYNEQFFGPGTRLTVL.